These 10 T cell receptor beta chains were sequenced from one sample in a study of cytomegalovirus exposure and HLA in healthy donors. Primers for the PCR totalled 60 Vbeta and 13 Jbeta. Libraries were prepared by immunoSEQ multiplex PCR; TCRdb keeps only in-frame clonotypes and omits some of them. The table shows roughly 190,000 clones, with around three quarters occurring only once. Sequencing used PBMCs. The receptor set was obtained from a woman younger than 45 in good health and CMV-seropositive.

In this sample, this clone turned up a few times. This chain joins TRBV7-2 and TRBJ1-1; D is possibly TRBD1 (5 bases). Between the trimmed V and J ends, which lost 5 bases and 10 bases, there was a span of 14 bases. In germline, CDR1 is SGHTA, CDR2 FQGNSA. The CDR3 is 12 amino acids. The CDR3 loop is CASSPRVGVAFF. DNA for the CDR3: TGTGCCAGCAGCCCCAGGGTCGGTGTAGCTTTCTTT.

In its sample, this clone was seen a few times. The chain joins TRBV12-5 to TRBJ1-1; 12 bases are shared with TRBD1. CDR1 and CDR2 (germline): LGHNT, FRNRAP. After removal of 5 bases from V and 9 bases from J, the junction contained 10 bases not matched to a gene. The CDR3 consists of 15 residues. The CDR3 is CASGPGTGGFTKAFF. The CDR3 nucleotides read TGTGCTAGTGGTCCGGGGACAGGGGGCTTCACCAAAGCTTTCTTT. Full variable domain (outside the CDR3, taken from reference TRBV12-5 and TRBJ1-1): DARVTQTPRHKVTEMGQEVTMRCQPILGHNTVFWYRQTMMQGLELLAYFRNRAPLDDSGMPKDRFSAEMPDATLATLKIQPSEPRDSAVYFCASGPGTGGFTKAFFGQGTRLTVV.

Note on this clone: The germline gene is not matched at one end of the junction; a read error may be the cause. In the same sample, other DNA sequences code for this CDR3. The chain uses TRBV4-2 and TRBJ2-3; 8 nucleotides agree with TRBD2. The germline V gene has CDR1 LGHNA and CDR2 YNFKEQ. This CDR3 is built from 18 residues. CDR3 sequence (DNA): TGTGCCAGCAGCCAAACGCGACTGACTAGCGTGGGCACAGATACACAGTATTTT. Amino acids: CASSQTRLTSVGTDTQYF.

The sample holds one count of this clone. This chain connects TRBV30 to TRBJ1-1; D remains unclear. The CDR3 consists of 12 residues. Germline assignment: CDR1 GTSNPN and CDR2 SVGIG (reference sequence). V lost 5 bases, J lost 0 bases, and 7 bases lay in between. CDR3: CAWDRLNTEAFF. The CDR3 DNA sequence: TGTGCCTGGGATAGATTGAACACTGAAGCTTTCTTT. The whole variable domain, remainder taken from reference TRBV30 and TRBJ1-1, is SQTIHQWPATLVQPVGSPLSLECTVEGTSNPNLYWYRQAAGRGLQLLFYSVGIGQISSEVPQNLSASRPQDRQFILSSKKLLLSDSGFYLCAWDRLNTEAFFGQGTRLTVV.

This chain joins TRBV27 and TRBJ1-2; the match to TRBD1 covers 7 bases. The CDR3 loop spans 15 amino acids. The germline gives CDR1 MNHEY, CDR2 SMNVEV (reference sequence). J gave up 5 bases and V 6 bases, and 12 bases lay outside the gene matches. The CDR3 DNA follows: TGTGCCAGCAGAGGGTTCCTACAGGGGATTTATGGCTACACCTTC. It yields the protein CASRGFLQGIYGYTF.

This chain uses TRBV11-2 with TRBJ2-1; no clear D. CDR3 length: 15 amino acids. Germline values: CDR1 SGHAT, CDR2 FQNNGV. Between the trimmed V and J ends, which lost 7 bases and 0 bases, there was a span of 13 bases. The CDR3: CASKRSRVSYNEQFF. DNA for the CDR3: TGTGCCAGCAAGAGATCCCGGGTCTCCTACAATGAGCAGTTCTTC.

V and J are TRBV6-6 and TRBJ2-3; D is perhaps TRBD1 (6 bases). CDR1 MNHNY and CDR2 SVGAGI come from the germline V gene (reference sequence). The CDR3 sequence is 16 residues long. The V end lost 2 bases, the J end lost 3 bases, and 15 bases lay between the germline ends. For the CDR3, the DNA is TGTGCCAGCAGTTACGCAGCCCCCAGGGGAACAGATACGCAGTATTTT. It yields the protein CASSYAAPRGTDTQYF.

CDR3: CASSPQGFSGYEQYF. The DNA for the CDR3 is TGTGCCAGCAGCCCTCAGGGTTTTTCGGGCTACGAGCAGTACTTC. V is TRBV11-2 and J is TRBJ2-7; the D gene is possibly TRBD1 (5 bases). Trimming removed 5 bases at V and 3 bases at J, with 17 bases between. From germline, CDR1 is SGHAT and CDR2 FQNNGV. The CDR3 totals 15 residues.

The rearrangement links TRBV27 to TRBJ2-3; 8 bases are a match to TRBD2. The trim removed 9 bases at V and 5 bases at J, leaving 13 bases unmatched. Germline V gives CDR1 MNHEY, CDR2 SMNVEV (reference sequence). The CDR3 is 15 amino acids. The CDR3 spells CARSMGRGEEDTQYF. The CDR3 nucleotides are TGTGCCAGGAGTATGGGGCGGGGGGAGGAAGATACGCAGTATTTT.

This clone appeared a few times. The gene calls are TRBV19 and TRBJ1-1; D is possibly TRBD1 (6 bases). This CDR3 has 14 residues. Trimming removed 4 bases from V and 4 bases from J, with 13 bases in between. Germline V CDR1 and CDR2: LNHDA, SQIVND (reference sequence). CDR3 protein: CASSSEQGGTEAFF. For the CDR3, the DNA is TGTGCCAGTAGTAGTGAACAGGGTGGCACTGAAGCTTTCTTT.